The source of this TCR beta chain is a study of blood T cells in healthy people across ages. Overall study results and limits: A greater number of naive CD4+ cells and higher diversity distinguished long-lived donors from aged donors.

This CDR3 comprises 17 residues. Germline values: CDR1 DFQATT, CDR2 SNEGSKA (reference sequence). With 1 base removed from V and 0 bases from J, the gap between germline ends came to 16 bases. A remark on this clonotype: Its antigen is unknown.

The people who gave samples were healthy Caucasians from Russia, aged about 6 to 100. Isolation of PBMCs gave at least 6 million cells per sample. Sample-barcoded 5' priming and a J-beta primer mix drove a second PCR of about 7 to 11 cycles. TCRdb used MiXCR to reprocess the 5' RACE reads, holding one entry per CDR3 protein. The sample has about 690,000 distinct CDR3 sequences; approximately 40% are singletons. What was sequenced was blood. The clonotype originates from a man aged 80 or over in good health. This chain links TRBV20-1 with TRBJ2-1; no clear D gene. In nucleotides, the CDR3 is TGCAGTGCTAGAGGGATTATGTCTACCAGCTCCTACAATGAGCAGTTCTTC. Its translation: CSARGIMSTSSYNEQFF.